The T cell receptor beta chain described here comes from a study of blood T cells in healthy people across ages. A J-beta primer mix and a sample-barcoded 5' primer were used in a second PCR of about 7 to 12 cycles. MiXCR, run by TCRdb on the 5' RACE reads, gives a single entry per CDR3 protein. Of 730,000 or so distinct CDR3 sequences listed, more than 40% are singletons. As regards this clonotype: A junction boundary mismatches the germline segment, possibly from a read error.

The clonotype was recovered from a woman aged 60-75 years in good health. Material for sequencing was blood.

CDR3 protein: CASSQGRAGGDYDEQFF. DNA for the CDR3: TGTGCCAGCAGCCAAGGACGGGCAGGGGGGGACTACGATGAGCAGTTCTTC. This chain links TRBV14 with TRBJ2-1; D could derive from TRBD1 or TRBD2 (7 bases each). Germline assignment: CDR1 SGHDN and CDR2 FVKESK. This CDR3 has 17 amino acids.